These T cell receptor beta chains were read from a single sample in a study of blood T cell repertoires in COVID-19. Sequenced by immunoSEQ multiplex PCR; TCRdb stores in-frame clones only, minus some. The sample includes 300,000 to 350,000 clones, 85% to 90% of them seen just once. The specimen was PBMCs or T cells enriched from blood (not recorded which). All receptors come from a woman in her 30s who had been exposed to COVID-19. CDR3s include the opening cysteine and the closing phenylalanine or tryptophan. The D gene is left open where the match is weak. Only some rows state a clone size, as once, few, many or a class for expanded clones.

TRBD1,TRBV5-1,TRBJ2-2,few,CASSWDGWTGNTGELFF,TGCGCCAGCAGCTGGGACGGGTGGACAGGGAACACCGGGGAGCTGTTTTTT
.,TRBV2,TRBJ2-7,.,CASSDMWAGSPYEQYF,TGTGCCAGCAGTGATATGTGGGCGGGGTCCCCCTACGAGCAGTACTTC
TRBD2,TRBV28,TRBJ2-2,few,CASTSGSVTGELFF,TGTGCCAGCACTAGCGGGAGCGTAACCGGGGAGCTGTTTTTT
TRBD1,TRBV18,TRBJ1-4,.,CASSPQGTGMVEKLFF,TGTGCCAGCTCACCACAAGGGACAGGGATGGTTGAAAAACTGTTTTTT
TRBD2,TRBV24-1,TRBJ2-2,.,CATGAGEAGELFF,TGTGCCACCGGCGCGGGGGAGGCCGGGGAGCTGTTTTTT
.,TRBV12-3/TRBV12-4,TRBJ1-1,.,CASSLVGEAEAFF,TGTGCCAGCAGTTTGGTCGGGGAAGCTGAAGCTTTCTTT
TRBD1,TRBV19,TRBJ1-6,.,CASWDSRNSPLHF,TGTGCCAGCTGGGACAGTAGAAATTCACCCCTCCACTTT
.,TRBV7-2,TRBJ2-7,.,CASSFGRTGPSYEQYF,TGTGCCAGCAGCTTTGGGAGGACAGGTCCATCCTACGAGCAGTACTTC
.,TRBV4-2,TRBJ1-3,few,CASSQEKEGAFGNTIYF,TGTGCCAGCAGCCAAGAAAAGGAGGGAGCGTTCGGAAACACCATATATTTT
TRBD2,TRBV18,TRBJ2-7,.,CASSRAGGPTTYEQYF,TGTGCCAGCTCACGGGCGGGAGGCCCTACGACTTACGAGCAGTACTTC
.,TRBV5-4,TRBJ2-7,.,CASTLPGEVEQYF,TGTGCCAGCACCCTCCCCGGGGAGGTGGAGCAGTACTTC
TRBD2,TRBV28,TRBJ2-1,.,CASSRGLAGDNEQFF,TGTGCCAGCAGCCGGGGACTAGCGGGCGACAATGAGCAGTTCTTC
TRBD2,TRBV2,TRBJ2-4,once,CASSEETSGVVAKNIQYF,TGTGCCAGCAGTGAAGAGACTAGCGGGGTAGTAGCCAAAAACATTCAGTACTTC
TRBD1,TRBV11-2,TRBJ1-4,.,CASSLDPKTGREKLFF,TGTGCCAGCAGCCTCGACCCAAAGACAGGGAGGGAAAAACTGTTTTTT
TRBD1,TRBV5-1,TRBJ1-1,.,CASSRQGNNGEAFF,TGCGCCAGCAGCCGACAGGGCAATAACGGTGAAGCTTTCTTT
.,TRBV20-1,TRBJ1-5,.,CSASAGPQPQHF,TGCAGTGCTAGTGCGGGTCCTCAGCCCCAGCATTTT
TRBD1,TRBV2,TRBJ2-7,once,CASSPGQGTNEQYF,TGTGCCAGCAGTCCGGGACAGGGGACCAACGAGCAGTACTTC
TRBD1,TRBV6-5,TRBJ1-6,once,CASSYTPDRDRALHF,TGTGCCAGCAGTTACACCCCGGACAGGGACCGAGCCCTCCACTTT
TRBD1,TRBV28,TRBJ1-1,.,CASDRGLRLTEAFF,TGTGCCAGTGACAGGGGGCTTAGGTTGACTGAAGCTTTCTTT
TRBD2,TRBV29-1,TRBJ2-7,.,CSVGLAGGIYHEQYF,TGCAGCGTGGGACTAGCGGGAGGGATCTACCACGAGCAGTACTTC
.,TRBV9,TRBJ1-1,.,CASSAHEVTEAFF,TGTGCCAGCAGCGCTCACGAGGTCACTGAAGCTTTCTTT
TRBD1,TRBV28,TRBJ1-5,.,CASRPGGWNQPQHF,TGTGCCAGCAGGCCAGGGGGTTGGAATCAGCCCCAGCATTTT
.,TRBV25-1,TRBJ1-1,few,CASSLLNTEAFF,TGTGCCAGCAGTCTACTAAACACTGAAGCTTTCTTT
TRBD1,TRBV5-1,TRBJ2-2,few,CASSTRQGSTGELFF,TGCGCCAGCAGCACCCGACAGGGTAGCACCGGGGAGCTGTTTTTT
TRBD2,TRBV5-1,TRBJ2-2,.,CASSTGTSGTPGELFF,TGCGCCAGCAGCACTGGGACTAGCGGGACCCCCGGGGAGCTGTTTTTT
TRBD1,TRBV28,TRBJ1-1,.,CASSLPRDRPEAFF,TGTGCCAGCAGTTTACCTAGGGACAGGCCGGAAGCTTTCTTT
.,TRBV5-4,TRBJ2-7,.,CASSSDTVSYEQYF,TGTGCCAGCAGCTCCGACACCGTTTCCTACGAGCAGTACTTC
.,TRBV28,TRBJ1-5,.,CASSPPLISQGPSNQPQHF,TGTGCCAGCAGTCCCCCCTTGATCTCTCAGGGGCCTAGCAATCAGCCCCAGCATTTT
.,TRBV10-1,TRBJ2-7,few,CASSGLTGSHEQYF,TGCGCCAGCAGTGGCCTTACAGGGTCCCACGAGCAGTACTTC
.,TRBV15,TRBJ2-2,.,CATSRVTVLSGELFF,TGTGCCACCAGCAGAGTAACAGTTCTATCCGGGGAGCTGTTTTTT
.,TRBV14,TRBJ2-6,.,CASSERSSGANVLTF,TGTGCCAGCAGCGAGCGGAGCTCTGGGGCCAACGTCCTGACTTTC
TRBD2,TRBV18,TRBJ2-1,.,CASSPPSLAGGANEQFF,TGTGCCAGCTCACCACCCTCCCTAGCGGGAGGTGCGAATGAGCAGTTCTTC
TRBD1,TRBV11-2,TRBJ2-2,.,CASSLTTGGTGELFF,TGTGCCAGCAGCTTAACGACAGGGGGCACCGGGGAGCTGTTTTTT
TRBD1,TRBV5-1,TRBJ2-5,.,CASSGSSGGLQETQYF,TGCGCCAGCAGCGGGTCATCAGGGGGCCTCCAAGAGACCCAGTACTTC
TRBD1,TRBV30,TRBJ1-1,.,CAWSEGQGYQAFF,TGTGCCTGGAGTGAGGGACAGGGTTATCAAGCTTTCTTT
TRBD1,TRBV10-3,TRBJ1-1,.,CAISEWGTEMLTEAFF,TGTGCCATCAGTGAGTGGGGGACAGAAATGCTCACTGAAGCTTTCTTT
TRBD2,TRBV5-4,TRBJ2-7,.,CASSSASGRSAYEQYF,TGTGCCAGCAGCTCGGCTAGCGGGAGGTCTGCCTACGAGCAGTACTTC
.,TRBV28,TRBJ2-2,.,CASSPPPRGGELFF,TGTGCCAGCAGTCCCCCCCCTCGGGGCGGGGAGCTGTTTTTT
.,TRBV12-3/TRBV12-4,TRBJ1-2,.,CASSFEGRGYTF,TGTGCCAGCAGTTTTGAGGGCAGGGGCTACACCTTC
TRBD1,TRBV28,TRBJ1-2,.,CASSFPDRADGYTF,TGTGCCAGCAGTTTTCCTGACAGGGCCGATGGCTACACCTTC
.,TRBV11-2,TRBJ2-1,.,CASSLSEADNEQFF,TGTGCCAGCAGCTTAAGCGAGGCCGACAATGAGCAGTTCTTC
.,TRBV14,TRBJ2-1,.,CASSQFIGGLNNEQFF,TGTGCCAGCAGCCAATTCATCGGGGGTCTTAACAATGAGCAGTTCTTC
.,TRBV28,TRBJ2-7,.,CASSPNKLGTISYEQYF,TGTGCCAGCAGTCCGAACAAACTCGGGACAATCTCCTACGAGCAGTACTTC